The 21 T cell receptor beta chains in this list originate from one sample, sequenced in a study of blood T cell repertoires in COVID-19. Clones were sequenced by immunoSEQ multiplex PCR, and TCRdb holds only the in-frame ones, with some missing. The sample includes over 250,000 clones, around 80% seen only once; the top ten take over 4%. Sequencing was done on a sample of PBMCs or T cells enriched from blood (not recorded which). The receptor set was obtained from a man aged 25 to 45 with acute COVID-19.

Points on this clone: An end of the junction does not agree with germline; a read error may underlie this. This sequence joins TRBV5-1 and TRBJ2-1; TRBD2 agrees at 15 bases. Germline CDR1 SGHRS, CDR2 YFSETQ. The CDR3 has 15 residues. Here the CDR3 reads CASGTSGRYTNEQFF. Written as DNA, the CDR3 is TGTGCCAGTGGGACTAGCGGGAGGTATACGAATGAGCAGTTCTTC. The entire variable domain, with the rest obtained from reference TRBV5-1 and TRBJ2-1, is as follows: KAGVTQTPRYLIKTRGQQVTLSCSPISGHRSVSWYQQTPGQGLQFLFEYFSETQRNKGNFPGRFSGRQFSNSRSEMNVSTLELGDSALYLCASGTSGRYTNEQFFGPGTRLTVL.

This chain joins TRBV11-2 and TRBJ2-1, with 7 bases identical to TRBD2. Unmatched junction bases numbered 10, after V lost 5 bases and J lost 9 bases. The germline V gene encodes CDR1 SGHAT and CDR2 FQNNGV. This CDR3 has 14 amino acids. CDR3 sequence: CASSNRLALPEQFF. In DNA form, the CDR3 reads TGTGCCAGCAGCAACCGACTAGCCCTTCCTGAGCAGTTCTTC.

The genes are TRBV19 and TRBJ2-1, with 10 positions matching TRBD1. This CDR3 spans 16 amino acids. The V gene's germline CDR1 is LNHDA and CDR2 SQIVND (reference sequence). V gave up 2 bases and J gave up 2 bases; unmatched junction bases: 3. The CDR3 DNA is TGTGCCAGTAGTATATCCGGGACAGGGGCCTACAATGAGCAGTTCTTC. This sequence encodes CASSISGTGAYNEQFF.

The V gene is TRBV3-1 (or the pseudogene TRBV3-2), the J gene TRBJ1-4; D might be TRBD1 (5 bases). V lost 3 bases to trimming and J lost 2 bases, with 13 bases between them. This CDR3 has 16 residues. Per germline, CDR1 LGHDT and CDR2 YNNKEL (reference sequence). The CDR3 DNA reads TGTGCCAGCAGCCAGCGACATGGGGCCACTAATGAAAAACTGTTTTTT. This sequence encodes CASSQRHGATNEKLFF.

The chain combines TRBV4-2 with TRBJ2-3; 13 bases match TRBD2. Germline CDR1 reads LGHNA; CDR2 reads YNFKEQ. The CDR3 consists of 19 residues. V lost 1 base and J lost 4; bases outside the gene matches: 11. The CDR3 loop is CASSQVSETSGGTADTQYF. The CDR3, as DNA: TGTGCCAGCAGCCAAGTTTCAGAGACTAGCGGGGGGACTGCAGATACGCAGTATTTT.

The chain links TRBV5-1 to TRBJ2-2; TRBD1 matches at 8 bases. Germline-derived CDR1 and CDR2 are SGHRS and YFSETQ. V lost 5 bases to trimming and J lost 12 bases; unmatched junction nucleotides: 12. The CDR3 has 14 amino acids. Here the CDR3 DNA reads TGCGCCAGCAGTAAGGACAGGGAGTGGGACAAGCTGTTTTTT. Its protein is CASSKDREWDKLFF.

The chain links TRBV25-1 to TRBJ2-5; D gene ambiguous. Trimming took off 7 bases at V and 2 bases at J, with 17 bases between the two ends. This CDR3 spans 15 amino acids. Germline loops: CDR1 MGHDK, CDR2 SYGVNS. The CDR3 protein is CASTSQSGLQETQYF. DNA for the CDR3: TGTGCCAGCACCTCCCAAAGTGGTCTACAAGAGACCCAGTACTTC.

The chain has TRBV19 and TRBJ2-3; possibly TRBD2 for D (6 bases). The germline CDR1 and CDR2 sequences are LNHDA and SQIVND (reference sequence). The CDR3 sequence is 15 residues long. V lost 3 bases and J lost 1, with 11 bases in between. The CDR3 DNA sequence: TGTGCCAGTAGTATCGTGGGGGGTGGCACAGATACGCAGTATTTT. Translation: CASSIVGGGTDTQYF.

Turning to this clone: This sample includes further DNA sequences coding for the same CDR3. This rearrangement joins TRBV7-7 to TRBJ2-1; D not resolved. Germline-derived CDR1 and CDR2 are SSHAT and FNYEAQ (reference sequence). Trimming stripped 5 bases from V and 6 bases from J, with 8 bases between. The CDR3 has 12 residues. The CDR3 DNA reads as TGTGCCAGCAGCCCAGGTGGCAATGAGCAGTTCTTC. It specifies CASSPGGNEQFF. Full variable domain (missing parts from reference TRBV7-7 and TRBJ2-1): GAGVSQSPRYKVTKRGQDVTLRCDPISSHATLYWYQQALGQGPEFLTYFNYEAQPDKSGLPSDRFSAERPEGSISTLTIQRTEQRDSAMYRCASSPGGNEQFFGPGTRLTVL.

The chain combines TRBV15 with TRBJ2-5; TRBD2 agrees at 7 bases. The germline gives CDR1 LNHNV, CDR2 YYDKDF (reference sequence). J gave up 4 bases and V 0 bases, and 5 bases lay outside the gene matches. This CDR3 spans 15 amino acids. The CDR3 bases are TGTGCCACCAGCAGAGATAGTCCGGGAGGAGAGACCCAGTACTTC. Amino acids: CATSRDSPGGETQYF.

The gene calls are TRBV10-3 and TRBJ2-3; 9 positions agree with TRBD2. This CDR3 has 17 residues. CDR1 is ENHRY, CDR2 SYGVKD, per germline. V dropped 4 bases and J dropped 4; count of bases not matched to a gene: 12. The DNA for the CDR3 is TGTGCCATCAGTGTTGGTGGCGGGAGGGCCGGGTCAGATACGCAGTATTTT. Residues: CAISVGGGRAGSDTQYF.

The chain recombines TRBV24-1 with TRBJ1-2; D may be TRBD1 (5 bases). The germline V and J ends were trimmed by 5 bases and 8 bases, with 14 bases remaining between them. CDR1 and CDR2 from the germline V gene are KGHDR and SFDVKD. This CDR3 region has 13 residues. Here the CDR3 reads CATSGRGAWGYTF. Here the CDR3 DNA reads TGTGCCACCAGTGGCCGCGGGGCTTGGGGCTACACCTTC.

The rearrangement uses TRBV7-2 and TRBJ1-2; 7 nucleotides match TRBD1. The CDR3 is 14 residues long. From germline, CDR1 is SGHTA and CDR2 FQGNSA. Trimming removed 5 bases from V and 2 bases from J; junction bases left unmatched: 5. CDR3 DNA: TGTGCCAGCAGCGCATCGGGACAGAACTATGGCTACACCTTC. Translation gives CASSASGQNYGYTF.

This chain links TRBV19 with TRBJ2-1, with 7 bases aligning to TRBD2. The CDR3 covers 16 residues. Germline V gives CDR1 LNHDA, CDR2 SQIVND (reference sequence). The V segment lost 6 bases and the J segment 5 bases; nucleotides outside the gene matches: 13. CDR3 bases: TGTGCCAGTAGCCCCGTTGATGAGGGAGGGCACAATGAGCAGTTCTTC. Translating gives CASSPVDEGGHNEQFF.

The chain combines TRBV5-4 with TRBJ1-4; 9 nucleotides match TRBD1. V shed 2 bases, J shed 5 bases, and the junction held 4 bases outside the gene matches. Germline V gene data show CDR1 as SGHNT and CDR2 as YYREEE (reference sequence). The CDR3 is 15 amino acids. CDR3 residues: CASSLSGTGNEKLFF. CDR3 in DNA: TGTGCCAGCAGCTTATCCGGGACAGGGAATGAAAAACTGTTTTTT.

The CDR3 region has the DNA TGTGCCAGCAGGAAACAGGCCATTCATTCACCCCTCCACTTT. Translated: CASRKQAIHSPLHF. The chain couples TRBV6-5 to TRBJ1-6; D is possibly TRBD1 (5 bases). The germline V gene encodes CDR1 MNHEY and CDR2 SVGAGI. The CDR3 extends over 14 amino acids. V was trimmed by 6 bases and J by 8 bases, leaving 14 bases between them.

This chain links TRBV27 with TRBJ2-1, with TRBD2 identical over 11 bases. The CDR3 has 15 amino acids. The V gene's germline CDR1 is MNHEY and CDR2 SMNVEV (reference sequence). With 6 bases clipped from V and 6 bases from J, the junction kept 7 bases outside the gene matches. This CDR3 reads CASRVGTSGSNEQFF. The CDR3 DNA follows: TGTGCCAGCAGAGTAGGGACTAGCGGCTCCAATGAGCAGTTCTTC.

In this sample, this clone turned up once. The CDR3 region is CASSLSMAGPYEQYV. The CDR3 region has the DNA TGTGCCAGCAGTTTATCGATGGCAGGGCCCTACGAGCAGTACGTC. The J gene is TRBJ2-7, the V gene TRBV27; perhaps TRBD1 as D (5 bases). The CDR3 sequence is 15 residues long. Looked up from germline, CDR1 is MNHEY and CDR2 is SMNVEV (reference sequence). Trimming took 0 bases from V and 2 from J, leaving 11 bases between them.

The CDR3 DNA sequence: TGTGCCAGCAGCGTAGTGGAGGGTAAGGGCTACACCTTC. This codes for CASSVVEGKGYTF. V usage is TRBV9 and J usage is TRBJ1-2; D gene unclear. Deletions cut 0 bases from V and 8 bases from J, with 11 bases between. Germline assignment: CDR1 SGDLS and CDR2 YYNGEE. This CDR3 region has 13 residues.

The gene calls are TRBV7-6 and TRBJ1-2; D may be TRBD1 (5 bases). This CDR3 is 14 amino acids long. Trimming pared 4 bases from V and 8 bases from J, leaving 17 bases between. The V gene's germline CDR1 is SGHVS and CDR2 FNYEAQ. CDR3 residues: CASSSTAGLGGYTF. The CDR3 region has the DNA TGTGCCAGCAGCTCCACGGCAGGGCTCGGAGGCTACACCTTC.

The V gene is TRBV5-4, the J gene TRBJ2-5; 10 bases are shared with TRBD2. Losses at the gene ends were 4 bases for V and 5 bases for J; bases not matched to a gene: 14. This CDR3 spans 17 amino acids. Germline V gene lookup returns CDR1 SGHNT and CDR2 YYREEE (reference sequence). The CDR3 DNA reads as TGTGCCAGCAGCACGGGGGGCCAGCGGGGGGGCGCGGAGACCCAGTACTTC. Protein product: CASSTGGQRGGAETQYF.